Listed here are 5 T cell receptor beta chains from one sample, sequenced in a study of T cell repertoires in cytomegalovirus infection. These receptors are not linked to any known antigen. TCRdb used MiXCR to reprocess the reads, holding one entry per CDR3 protein. This table holds some 6,100 distinct CDR3 sequences, 50% to 65% found once. The specimen was PBMCs, sequenced either directly or after in vitro stimulation (not recorded which). The receptors were gathered from a human donor in good health (CMV status not recorded). Some clones in this sample may be carry-over from other donors' samples.

Comment on this clonotype: Mismatch with germline at one junction end may stem from a read error. The rearrangement uses TRBV6-1 and TRBJ1-5, with TRBD1 matching over 7 bases. CDR3 length: 14 residues. Germline CDR1 reads MNHNS; CDR2 reads SASEGT. CDR3 in DNA: TGTGCCAGCATCATGGGACAGAAGAATCAGCCCCATAATTTT. This translates into CASIMGQKNQPHNF.

The V gene is TRBV28, the J gene TRBJ2-1; D is unresolved. Germline V CDR1 and CDR2: MDHEN, SYDVKM. The CDR3 has 14 residues. The CDR3 spells CSISLISLTNEQFF. CDR3 in DNA: TGTTCCATCAGTTTAATCTCTCTGACTAATGAGCAGTTCTTC.

This clonotype was observed a handful of times. The V and J genes are TRBV20-1 and TRBJ2-7; D remains unclear. Trimming took 3 bases from V and 2 from J, leaving 14 bases between them. This CDR3 has 14 amino acids. Germline CDR1 is DFQATT and CDR2 is SNEGSKA (reference sequence). CDR3 residues: CSASAPLGTYEQYF. CDR3 in DNA: TGCAGTGCTAGCGCCCCCCTGGGAACCTACGAGCAGTACTTC.

V gene TRBV12-3 or TRBV12-4 combines with J gene TRBJ1-5; D may be TRBD1 (5 bases). This CDR3 region has 15 residues. V was shortened by 6 bases and J by 0 bases, with 12 bases between the two germline ends. CDR3 sequence: CASSQTVYSNQPQHF. In DNA form, the CDR3 reads TGTGCCAGCAGCCAGACAGTTTATAGCAATCAGCCCCAGCATTTT.

Concerning this clonotype: The CDR3 does not end in the conserved phenylalanine or tryptophan, so this is likely a read error. The chain uses TRBV6-8 and TRBJ1-5; TRBD1 matches at 7 bases. CDR1 is MNHGY, CDR2 SAAAGT, per germline. The CDR3 extends over 14 amino acids. CDR3 protein: CDRSMGQKNQPQHV. The CDR3 DNA sequence: TGTGACAGAAGCATGGGACAGAAGAATCAGCCCCAGCATGTT.